The T cell receptor (beta chain) described here comes from a study of cytomegalovirus exposure and HLA in healthy donors (dated by TCRdb to the late 2010s). With regard to the full study: An earlier analysis of fewer than 750 of the donors reported about 300 Gb of sequence data and 95 million to 130 million unique TCR beta sequences obtained from 180 million or so T cells. An early release covering roughly 640 HLA-typed donors comprised around 300 gigabases of sequencing data and 85 million or so unique TCR sequences. Among the roughly 410 genotyped donors, around 81% belonged to the genetic ancestry cluster associated with self-reported Caucasian donors. The aim of the study was to test whether cataloging public T cell receptors could identify signatures of past pathogen exposure. The T cell repertoires of several hundred subjects were profiled by immunosequencing and related to cytomegalovirus serostatus. A separate validation cohort of about 110 different subjects was used in addition to the approximately 700-subject first cohort. To predict cytomegalovirus infection status, the study brought together high-throughput TCR immunosequencing, statistical association of individual TCRs with disease status, and machine learning. A later analysis re-examined previously published TCR beta repertoires from just over 650 donors and added high-resolution HLA genotyping to investigate patterns of TCR occurrence. In the later analysis, no new phenotypic data were used to find candidate immune exposures; instead, reliance was placed on TCR beta sequences and their occurrence across donors. To decide whether each TCR beta V gene segment behaved as functional or pseudogenic, an earlier analysis of fewer than 750 of the donors relied on high-throughput TCR beta sequencing. Donor age, sex, ethnicity and CMV serostatus were compiled together with the repertoire data. In a later genetic analysis, genome-wide SNP genotypes for about three fifths of the 666 donors were used, and that subset was treated as a discovery cohort. Every repertoire in the discovery cohort had been generated on one and the same sequencing platform. HLA typing covered class I and class II loci at four-digit resolution. The number of donors typed differed by locus, with about 620-630 for A, B, C, DRB1 and DQB1, around 520 for DQA1, 600 to 610 for DPA1, and approximately 470 for DPB1. Roughly 5 DR-DQ haplotypes were handled as single units for association and clustering, since linkage in the cohort was strong. Across about 380 genotyped donors of the cohort, an average of roughly 200,000 unique TCR beta nucleotide sequences per donor were sequenced, and approximately 19% of those sequences were non-productive. Beyond this particular receptor, the publication reports: The study listed 170 or so TCR beta chains as associated with cytomegalovirus. It was suggested by the authors that the approach could potentially be generalized to other disease states and immunological phenotypes. V-gene and J-gene trimming of TCR beta chains was associated with a missense DCLRE1C variant in a later genetic analysis, and the association was replicated in an independent cohort. A cluster of highly shared sequence variants was judged likely to represent a technical artifact of the sequencing pipeline. Broadly in line with IMGT annotations, most TCR beta V segments showed up in productive rearrangements about 87% or about 30% of the time in an earlier analysis of around 550 of the donors. Some IMGT-functional V segments, including TRBV6-2 and TRBV6-3, could not be told apart with the 87-base-pair reads, so those segments were excluded. Only TCR beta chains were sequenced in this cohort, and the absence of alpha or paired-chain data limited detectable features. In vitro tests confirmed that a few of the cytomegalovirus-associated TCR beta chains recognize cytomegalovirus antigens. A later genetic analysis reported fewer N-insertions in productive TCRs among donors in an Asian-associated ancestry cluster than the roughly 720-donor mean. According to a later analysis, parvovirus B19, influenza, CMV and Epstein-Barr virus appeared linked to several top co-occurrence clusters. Most TCR sequences were seen in very few donors, while some public TCRs were found in many individuals. According to a later analysis, most CMV-associated TCR beta chains appeared to be HLA-restricted, and the HLA associations seemed to be driven largely by CMV exposure. A later analysis found that HLA-associated TCR beta chains were more clonally expanded and had lower generation probabilities than equally common non-associated chains. Correlated functional status among segregating V segments might be attributable to linkage disequilibrium, but an unknown experimental factor could not be ruled out. The classifier was reported to diagnose cytomegalovirus status with high specificity and sensitivity in both the original cohort and the validation cohort. In a later analysis, around 17,000 TCR beta sequences were associated with specific HLA alleles at a false discovery rate of 0.05. In a later analysis, TCR association rates were found to vary across HLA loci, with the most associated TCRs seen for DRB1 alleles and the fewest for HLA-C alleles. Because counts were too low, seventeen rarely observed V segments, including chromosome 9 orphons, were left out of the earlier analysis of over 550 of the donors. For the cohort, immune exposure information was limited to CMV serostatus. A further reported finding was that TCR beta sequences accurately predicted the HLA-A and HLA-B alleles for most subjects in the first cohort. Assigning TCR associations to individual alleles was difficult when HLA alleles, especially DR and DQ, strongly co-occurred. Because some donors lacked HLA typing at each locus, the association tests relied only on the typed subset. The presence/absence analyses assumed that sequencing depth was roughly uniform across donors, and that assumption may not be true.

The cohort consisted of approximately 670 healthy bone marrow donors. At the time of sampling, every cohort member was nominally healthy, though immune exposures that went unrecorded were likely present. The donor tested CMV seronegative and was one of the 352 seronegative cohort members. Each donor provided a peripheral blood sample, and peripheral blood mononuclear cells were used for TCR beta sequencing. The Qiagen DNeasy Blood Extraction Kit was used to extract genomic DNA from the blood cell samples. About this clone itself: Its antigen remains unidentified. Base qualities are not provided; no much larger clone lies one nucleotide away.

Receptor libraries were prepared by the immunoSEQ multiplex PCR assay. For the multiplex PCR, a mixture combining 60 forward primers for TCR Vbeta segments and 13 reverse primers for TCR Jbeta segments was used. The CDR3 region of rearranged TCR beta genes was amplified from genomic DNA by a multiplex PCR assay. Amplified TCR beta libraries were sequenced as 87-base-pair reads on the Illumina HiSeq System. Per the original workflow: Across the 700 or so repertoires, a later analysis counted some 80 million unique TCR beta chains, around 11 million of which were shared by at least two donors. To remove PCR and sequencing errors, raw reads were error-corrected and collapsed into unique sequences using a nearest-neighbor algorithm that merged closely related sequences. Alignment of CDR3 sequences to IMGT reference sequences was used to assign V, D and J gene segments. For a sequence to be retained, a match of at least six nucleotides was required to both a V gene segment and a J gene segment. Rearrangements were called productive when the CDR3 lacked stop codons and stayed in frame with V and J; all others were non-productive. CDR3 was defined by IMGT convention, running from the second conserved V-encoded cysteine to the conserved J-encoded phenylalanine. The earlier analysis of about 570 of the donors excluded any sequence lacking an unambiguous match to a single V gene segment. In an earlier analysis of approximately 560 of the donors, a V segment was called functional when productive rearrangements were above 56.7%, and segregating when the standard deviation between donors exceeded 5%. A statistical classification framework was developed to diagnose cytomegalovirus status using the catalog of TCR beta chain sequences. In a later analysis, TCR nucleotide sequences were compared against IMGT/GENE-DB human TR gene sequences so that V and J genes could be assigned. In a later analysis, CDR3 sequences and most-parsimonious VDJ recombination scenarios were assigned using the TCRdist pipeline. In a later analysis, every TCR beta chain was defined by the combination of its CDR3 amino acid sequence and its V-gene family, and reads without a unique V-gene family were dropped. As a way to deal with suspected cross-contamination and a sequencing artifact, a later analysis dropped 500 to 700 nucleotide sequences that were highly shared and had low generation probability. For each public chain, a later analysis derived a clonal expansion index from normalized ranks of inferred template counts within each repertoire. Generation probabilities in a later analysis came from a VDJ recombination model fitted to out-of-frame rearrangements, and those results were checked against IGoR. Hypergeometric tests were used in a later analysis to score TCR-TCR, TCR-HLA and TCR-CMV co-occurrence, with a repertoire-size bias correction applied to the TCR pairs. To estimate false discovery rates, a later analysis permuted the HLA or CMV assignments 20 times. A later analysis grouped co-occurring TCRs with DBSCAN, adding TCRdist sequence similarity when clustering within HLA-allele-positive subsets. Co-occurrence clustering excluded repertoires with fewer than 30,000 or more than 120,000 public chains, plus five with anomalous nucleotide sharing. Sourced from immuneACCESS, this table was stored by TCRdb with only in-frame sequences that have V and J called. A share of the clones is absent; for the studies checked, an unresolved V gene accounts for under half, and the remainder has no known explanation. The DNA gave D and trimming, while V, J and clone size come from that table. The sample table holds around 170,000 clones, of which around 77% were seen once. The ten largest clones capture under 2% of the sample.

The junction carries 11 bases between V and J, which are trimmed by 3 bases and 0 bases respectively. Based on the germline V gene, the CDR1 and CDR2 sequences are KGHSH and LQKENI. The CDR3 sequence holds 16 residues, the cysteine and phenylalanine included. Only CDR3 DNA remains: 48 bases, in frame from the first base. The clonotype was recovered from a woman in her twenties or thirties in good health and CMV-seronegative. The chain links TRBV18 with TRBJ1-4; tentative D gene TRBD1, with 5 bases matching. Material for sequencing was PBMCs. The sequence in DNA is TGTGCCAGCTCACCCGACAGCCCAGCAACTAATGAAAAACTGTTTTTT. Translated, it gives CASSPDSPATNEKLFF. The CDR3 plus the reference TRBV18 and TRBJ1-4 genes for the other parts give the full variable domain: NAGVMQNPRHLVRRRGQEARLRCSPMKGHSHVYWYRQLPEEGLKFMVYLQKENIIDESGMPKERFSAEFPKEGPSILRIQQVVRGDSAAYFCASSPDSPATNEKLFFGSGTQLSVL.